Described below is a single T cell receptor (beta chain) sequence and its context. Its antigen is undetermined. The CDR3 spans 15 residues. V lost 3 bases to trimming and J lost 2 bases; unmatched junction nucleotides: 3. Germline V gene lookup returns CDR1 MDHEN and CDR2 SYDVKM. Use of 60 Vbeta and 13 Jbeta primers characterized the PCR. The table came from immunoSEQ multiplex PCR; TCRdb's copy has only in-frame clones and leaves some out. Here the sample spans 150,000 to 200,000 clones, around three quarters being singletons. The record originates from a study of cytomegalovirus exposure and HLA in healthy donors. General study findings and limits: Links to common viral pathogens appeared, in a later analysis, for several of the most significant clusters.

This rearrangement joins TRBV28 to TRBJ2-7; 11 bases are a match to TRBD2. Specimen: PBMCs. The sequence derives from a woman aged 40-49 years in good health and CMV-seronegative. For the CDR3, the DNA is TGTGCCAGCAGTTTCCGGGGACTAGCGGCCTACGAGCAGTACTTC. Translated: CASSFRGLAAYEQYF.